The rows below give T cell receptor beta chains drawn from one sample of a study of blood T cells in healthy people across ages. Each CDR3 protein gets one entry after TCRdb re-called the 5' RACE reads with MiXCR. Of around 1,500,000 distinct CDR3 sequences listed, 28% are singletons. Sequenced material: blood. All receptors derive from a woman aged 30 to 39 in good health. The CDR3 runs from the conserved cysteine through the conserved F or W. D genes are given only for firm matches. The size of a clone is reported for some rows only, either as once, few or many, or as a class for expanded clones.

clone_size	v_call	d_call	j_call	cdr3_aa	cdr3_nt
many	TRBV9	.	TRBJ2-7	CASSVGPSYEQYF	TGTGCCAGCAGCGTAGGTCCCTCCTACGAGCAGTACTTC
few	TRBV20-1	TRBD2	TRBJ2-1	CSARLPRGGGNEQFF	TGCAGTGCTAGACTCCCGCGGGGGGGAGGCAATGAGCAGTTCTTC
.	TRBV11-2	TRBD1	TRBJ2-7	CASFKGTGSYEQYF	TGTGCCAGCTTCAAGGGGACAGGCTCCTACGAGCAGTACTTC
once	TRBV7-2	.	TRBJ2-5	CASSRRGRETQYF	TGTGCCAGCAGCCGAAGGGGACGAGAGACCCAGTACTTC
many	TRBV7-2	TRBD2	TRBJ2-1	CASSQRASGYNEQFF	TGTGCCAGCAGCCAGAGGGCTAGCGGATACAATGAGCAGTTCTTC
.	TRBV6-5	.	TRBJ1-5	CASSYPTARLYSNQPQHF	TGTGCCAGCAGTTACCCTACGGCCAGGCTGTATAGCAATCAGCCCCAGCATTTT
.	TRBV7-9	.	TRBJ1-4	CASSLMTGATNEKLFF	TGTGCCAGCAGCTTGATGACGGGCGCAACTAATGAAAAACTGTTTTTT
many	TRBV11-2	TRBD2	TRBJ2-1	CASSPRRRGGSNEQFF	TGTGCCAGCAGCCCCCGCCGGCGGGGGGGATCGAATGAGCAGTTCTTC
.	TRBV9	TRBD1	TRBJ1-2	CASSATGEDYTF	TGTGCCAGCAGTGCGACAGGGGAAGACTACACCTTC
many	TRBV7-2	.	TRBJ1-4	CASSLSYGGANEKLFF	TGTGCCAGCAGCTTATCCTATGGCGGAGCTAATGAAAAACTGTTTTTT
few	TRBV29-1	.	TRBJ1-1	CSVRSGTIEAFF	TGCAGCGTCCGATCCGGGACCATTGAAGCTTTCTTT
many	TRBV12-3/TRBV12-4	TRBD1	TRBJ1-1	CASRPGDRGQGTEAFF	TGTGCCAGCAGGCCTGGGGACAGGGGGCAGGGTACTGAAGCTTTCTTT
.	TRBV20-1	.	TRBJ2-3	CSARDPRGLGPDTQYF	TGCAGTGCTAGAGATCCGCGGGGACTGGGCCCAGATACGCAGTATTTT
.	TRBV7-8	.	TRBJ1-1	CATRPEVKGMNTEAFF	TGTGCCACCCGGCCCGAGGTTAAGGGAATGAACACTGAAGCTTTCTTT
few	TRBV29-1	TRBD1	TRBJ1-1	CSAVPGTGGTEAFF	TGCAGCGCCGTCCCAGGGACAGGCGGGACTGAAGCTTTCTTT
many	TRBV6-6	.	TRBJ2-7	CASSGYAYEQYF	TGTGCCAGTAGCGGCTACGCCTACGAGCAGTACTTC
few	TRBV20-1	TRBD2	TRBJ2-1	CSARTLAGGAGEQFF	TGCAGTGCTAGAACCCTAGCGGGAGGTGCCGGGGAGCAGTTCTTC
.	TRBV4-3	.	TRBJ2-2	CASSQVWQTGERFF	TGCGCCAGCAGCCAAGTCTGGCAAACCGGGGAGCGGTTTTTT
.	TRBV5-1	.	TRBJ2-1	CASSWTATRQETQFF	TGCGCCAGCAGCTGGACAGCGACCCGTCAAGAGACCCAGTTCTTC
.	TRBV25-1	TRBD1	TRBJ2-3	CASRETGSTDTQYF	TGTGCCAGCAGAGAGACAGGGAGCACAGATACGCAGTATTTT
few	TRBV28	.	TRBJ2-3	CASRGGTATQYF	TGTGCCAGCAGGGGCGGGACCGCAACGCAGTATTTT
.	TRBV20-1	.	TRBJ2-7	CSAITADISYEQYF	TGCAGTGCTATAACTGCGGACATTTCCTACGAGCAGTACTTC
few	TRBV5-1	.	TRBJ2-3	CASSLVQAGSTDTQYF	TGCGCCAGCAGCTTGGTACAAGCTGGGAGCACAGATACGCAGTATTTT
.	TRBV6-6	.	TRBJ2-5	CASSSPTRSQEAQYF	TGTGCCAGCAGTTCTCCGACTCGGTCTCAAGAGGCCCAGTACTTC
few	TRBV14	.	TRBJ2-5	CASSLTSGWQETQYF	TGTGCCAGCAGCCTAACAAGTGGCTGGCAAGAGACCCAGTACTTC
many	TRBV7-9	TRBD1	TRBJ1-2	CASSLGTAYGYTF	TGTGCCAGCAGTTTAGGGACAGCCTATGGCTACACCTTC
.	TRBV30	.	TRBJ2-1	CAWSDVGSYNEQFF	TGTGCCTGGAGTGACGTAGGCTCCTACAATGAGCAGTTCTTC
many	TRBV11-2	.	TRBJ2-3	CASGVWTDTDTQYF	TGTGCCAGCGGAGTCTGGACTGACACAGATACGCAGTATTTT
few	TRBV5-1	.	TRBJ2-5	CASSLTARGQETQYF	TGCGCCAGCAGCTTGACCGCCAGGGGACAAGAGACCCAGTACTTC
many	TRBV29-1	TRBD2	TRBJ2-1	CSAKREPYNEQFF	TGCAGCGCTAAGCGGGAGCCATACAATGAGCAGTTCTTC
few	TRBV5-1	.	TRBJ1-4	CASSGATNREKLFF	TGCGCCAGCAGCGGGGCTACGAACCGGGAAAAACTGTTTTTT
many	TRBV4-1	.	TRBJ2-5	CASSQSLSETQYF	TGCGCCAGCAGCCAAAGCTTGTCGGAGACCCAGTACTTC
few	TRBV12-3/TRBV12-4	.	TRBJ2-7	CASAGKSSYEQYF	TGTGCCAGCGCTGGGAAGTCCTCCTACGAGCAGTACTTC
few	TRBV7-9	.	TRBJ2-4	CASSPNRSTPIQYF	TGTGCCAGCAGCCCTAACCGATCTACGCCCATTCAGTACTTC
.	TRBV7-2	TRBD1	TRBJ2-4	CASTRDRANGIQYF	TGTGCCAGCACCCGGGACAGGGCGAACGGCATTCAGTACTTC
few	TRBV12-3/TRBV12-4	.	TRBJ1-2	CASSGAGGGYTF	TGTGCCAGCAGTGGAGCAGGCGGAGGCTACACCTTC
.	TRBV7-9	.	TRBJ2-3	CASSVAGLLGTDTQYF	TGTGCCAGCAGCGTGGCGGGACTCCTAGGCACAGATACGCAGTATTTT
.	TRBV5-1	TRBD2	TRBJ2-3	CASSFTVAGGTDTQYF	TGCGCCAGCAGCTTTACTGTAGCGGGGGGCACAGATACGCAGTATTTT
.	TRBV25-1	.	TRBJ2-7	CASSEPGRGGYEQYF	TGTGCCAGCAGTGAACCCGGCAGGGGAGGCTACGAGCAGTACTTC
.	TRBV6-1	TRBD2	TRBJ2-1	CASIGLAGVGNEQFF	TGTGCCAGCATTGGACTAGCGGGAGTGGGGAATGAGCAGTTCTTC
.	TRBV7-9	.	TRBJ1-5	CASSLGPAGIDQPQHF	TGTGCCAGCAGCTTAGGTCCGGCAGGGATCGATCAGCCCCAGCATTTT
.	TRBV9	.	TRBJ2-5	CASSALGTTQETQYF	TGTGCCAGCAGCGCCCTTGGGACGACTCAAGAGACCCAGTACTTC
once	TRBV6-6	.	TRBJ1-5	CASRRAHQPQHF	TGTGCCAGCAGGAGAGCACATCAGCCCCAGCATTTT
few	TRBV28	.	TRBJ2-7	CASSLWGRSYEQYF	TGTGCCAGCAGTTTATGGGGCAGGTCCTACGAGCAGTACTTC
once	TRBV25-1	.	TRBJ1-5	CASSPRLSYQPQHF	TGTGCCAGCAGTCCGAGACTATCCTATCAGCCCCAGCATTTT
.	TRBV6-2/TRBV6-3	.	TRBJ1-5	CASRPDGSSNQPQHF	TGTGCCAGCAGACCCGACGGGAGTAGCAATCAGCCCCAGCATTTT
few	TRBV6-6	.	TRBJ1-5	CASSYVRGMYQPQHF	TGTGCCAGCAGTTACGTTAGGGGAATGTATCAGCCCCAGCATTTT
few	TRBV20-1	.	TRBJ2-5	CSAPRVGTSQETQYF	TGCAGTGCTCCTCGAGTGGGGACAAGCCAAGAGACCCAGTACTTC
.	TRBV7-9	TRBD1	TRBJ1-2	CASSLYGSTGGMEGYGYTF	TGTGCCAGCAGCTTATACGGCTCTACAGGGGGCATGGAGGGCTATGGCTACACCTTC
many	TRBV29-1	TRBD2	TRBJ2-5	CSVHGTRGETQYF	TGCAGCGTGCATGGGACTAGAGGAGAGACCCAGTACTTC
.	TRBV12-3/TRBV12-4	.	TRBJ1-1	CASSTLRGDTEAFF	TGTGCCAGCAGCACCCTCCGAGGGGACACTGAAGCTTTCTTT
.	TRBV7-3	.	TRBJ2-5	CASSPTGHYGETQYF	TGTGCCAGCAGCCCGACAGGCCACTATGGAGAGACCCAGTACTTC
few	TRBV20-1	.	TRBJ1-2	CSARGAFNGYTF	TGCAGTGCCCGGGGGGCGTTTAATGGCTACACCTTC
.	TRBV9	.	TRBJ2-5	CASSVEAHETQYF	TGTGCCAGCAGCGTAGAAGCCCATGAGACCCAGTACTTC
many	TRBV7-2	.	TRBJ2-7	CASSLEVSGLEQYF	TGTGCCAGCAGCTTAGAAGTGTCGGGGCTCGAGCAGTACTTC